One sample yielded the 24 T cell receptor beta chains listed below, sequenced in a study of CD8+CD57+ T cells in acquired aplastic anemia (dated by TCRdb to the late 2010s). The run used an Illumina HiSeq 2000. TCR beta VDJ combination and CDR3 sequence profiling used genomic DNA as the template. The public sequencing data were trimmed at Q25 with fastp and processed into clonotypes with MiXCR by TCRdb, which kept only in-frame beta chains. Identical CDR3 protein sequences are pooled into one entry, listed with their most common genes and DNA. In all, the sample holds about 130,000 distinct CDR3 sequences, and more than 35% of those were seen once. The ten largest clones take up 6.5% to 10% of the sample. The source material was sorted CD4+, CD8+, or CD8+CD57+ T cells (not recorded which) from PBMCs. The receptors were sampled from a human donor in good health, serving as a control.

The sample holds many counts of this clonotype. The gene calls are TRBV12-3 or TRBV12-4 and TRBJ2-1; D possibly matches TRBD1 or TRBD2 (5 bases each). Trimming cost V 5 bases and J 10 bases, with 12 bases left between them. This CDR3 has 12 residues. CDR3 sequence: CASSPGDGEQFF. CDR3 bases: TGTGCCAGCAGTCCTGGGGACGGCGAGCAGTTCTTC.

Remarks on this clonotype: A read error may account for a junction end that differs from germline. The V gene is TRBV14, the J gene TRBJ1-1; no clear D gene. Germline V gene data show CDR1 as SGHDN and CDR2 as FVKESK. The CDR3 totals 16 residues. The CDR3 bases are TGTGCCAGCAGCCAAGTCCAGGCCCGGCGGGTCACTGAAGCTCTCTTT. Translated, it gives CASSQVQARRVTEALF.

This clonotype was recorded many times. V and J are TRBV11-2 and TRBJ2-1; 8 bases match TRBD1. V lost 4 bases to trimming and J lost 9 bases; unmatched junction nucleotides: 5. Germline CDR1 and CDR2: SGHAT and FQNNGV. There are 13 residues in the CDR3. The CDR3 reads CASSSWTGLEQFF. CDR3 DNA: TGTGCCAGCAGCTCCTGGACAGGGCTTGAGCAGTTCTTC.

This clonotype was seen many times. The chain combines TRBV7-2 with TRBJ1-3; no clear D gene. The CDR3 sequence is 15 residues long. V was trimmed by 0 bases and J by 2 bases, leaving 8 bases between them. CDR1 SGHTA and CDR2 FQGNSA come from the germline V gene. This CDR3 is CASSLASGPGNTIYF. Here the CDR3 DNA reads TGTGCCAGCAGCTTAGCATCAGGTCCTGGAAACACCATATATTTT.

In this sample, this clonotype turned up many times. The rearrangement uses TRBV5-1 and TRBJ1-6; D remains unclear. The length of the CDR3 is 15 residues. Between the trimmed V and J ends, which lost 4 bases and 9 bases, there was a span of 17 bases. Germline CDR1 SGHRS, CDR2 YFSETQ. The CDR3 sequence: CASSPLADGISPLHF. Written as DNA, the CDR3 is TGCGCCAGCAGCCCTCTGGCGGATGGAATTTCACCCCTCCACTTT.

The table lists this clonotype with many counts. J is TRBJ2-7 and V is TRBV20-1; D is unclear. V gave up 6 bases and J gave up 7 bases, with 13 bases separating them. Germline CDR1 reads DFQATT; CDR2 reads SNEGSKA (reference sequence). CDR3 length equals 11 residues. CDR3 DNA sequence: TGCAGTGCCGACCTCCTAGGGGAGCAGTACTTC. This sequence encodes CSADLLGEQYF.

V and J are TRBV5-1 and TRBJ1-4; D gene uncertain. CDR1 is SGHRS and CDR2 is YFSETQ in the germline V gene. The CDR3 covers 12 residues. V shed 0 bases and J shed 12 bases, with 9 bases lying between them. CDR3 DNA sequence: TGCGCCAGCAGCTTGGGTGAGCGCGAACTGTTTTTT. It codes for CASSLGERELFF.

In its sample, this clonotype was seen many times. The chain couples TRBV6-5 to TRBJ1-5; D possibly corresponds to TRBD1 (6 bases). Between the trimmed V and J ends, which lost 3 bases and 1 base, there was a span of 10 bases. CDR3 length: 15 amino acids. Germline V gene sequence: CDR1 MNHEY, CDR2 SVGAGI. CDR3 region: CASSYNRASNQPQHF. The CDR3 bases are TGTGCCAGCAGTTATAACAGGGCGAGCAATCAGCCCCAGCATTTT.

About this clonotype itself: A much larger clone lies one base from this, so it may be a read error. The chain employs TRBV11-2 and TRBJ1-2, with unresolved D. V was clipped by 4 bases and J by 1 base, with 13 bases between them. This CDR3 contains 15 residues. Germline V CDR1 and CDR2: SGHAT, FQNNGV. CDR3: CASSSRRSVNYGYTF. CDR3 bases: TGTGCCAGCAGCTCCCGACGGTCAGTTAACTATGGCTACACCTTC.

This clonotype was observed a single time. The conserved phenylalanine or tryptophan is not found at the CDR3 terminus, so this likely reflects a read error. The genes are TRBV10-3 and TRBJ1-2; D remains ambiguous. Germline CDR1 reads ENHRY; CDR2 reads SYGVKD. CDR3 size: 12 residues. The CDR3 is CAVRKGNYGYTL. In DNA form, the CDR3 reads TGTGCCGTCAGAAAGGGTAACTATGGCTACACCCTC.

This clonotype was seen only a few times. CDR3 nucleotide sequence: TGTGCCAGCAGCGCATCAGGGAGAGATACGCAGTATTTT. Translated, it gives CASSASGRDTQYF. The chain is built from TRBV7-3 and TRBJ2-3, with D perhaps assigned TRBD1 or TRBD2 (5 bases each). Looked up from germline, CDR1 is SGHTA and CDR2 is FQGTGA. The V and J ends lost 5 bases and 5 bases respectively, with 11 bases between them. The CDR3 has 13 amino acids.

This clonotype was detected once. The V call is TRBV10-1, the J call TRBJ1-2; the D is unclear. Per germline, CDR1 WNHNN and CDR2 SYGVQD (reference sequence). V was cut by 2 bases and J by 7 bases, with 5 bases left in between. The CDR3 contains 11 residues. In nucleotides, the CDR3 is TGCGCCAGCAGTGAGCCGCCTGGCTACACCTTC. It specifies CASSEPPGYTF.

This chain links TRBV29-1 with TRBJ2-3; 7 nucleotides align to TRBD2. V gave up 4 bases and J gave up 1 base; unmatched junction bases: 2. The CDR3 is 13 amino acids. The germline gives CDR1 SQVTM, CDR2 ANQGSEA. The CDR3 sequence is CSVVRGGTDTQYF. CDR3 sequence (DNA): TGCAGCGTTGTTCGGGGGGGCACAGATACGCAGTATTTT.

In its sample, this clonotype was seen many times. The chain employs TRBV5-1 and TRBJ2-1; 11 nucleotides match TRBD2. CDR1 is SGHRS and CDR2 is YFSETQ in the germline V gene. J lost 6 bases, V lost 4 bases, and 12 bases had no gene match. CDR3 length equals 17 residues. The CDR3 region has the DNA TGCGCCAGCAGCCCCGTTCCATTAGCGGGGGGGCCCAATGAGCAGTTCTTC. This gives the protein CASSPVPLAGGPNEQFF.

This clonotype appeared a few times. This chain uses TRBV10-2 with TRBJ2-1; 7 nucleotides agree with TRBD1. The CDR3 runs 14 residues. Per the germline V gene, CDR1 is WSHSY and CDR2 is SAAADI. J was trimmed by 1 base and V by 6 bases; bases with no gene match: 3. CDR3: CASRIQGSYNEQFF. The CDR3 DNA reads as TGCGCCAGCAGAATACAGGGGTCCTACAATGAGCAGTTCTTC.

This clonotype was detected ten times or more. This chain connects TRBV2 to TRBJ2-1; a weak D match, TRBD2 (5 bases). The CDR3 totals 14 residues. Trimming took off 8 bases at V and 5 bases at J, with 16 bases between the two ends. CDR1 SNHLY and CDR2 FYNNEI come from the germline V gene. DNA for the CDR3: TGTGCCAGCCGACTGGGTTTGCGGGACAATGAGCAGTTCTTC. Its protein product is CASRLGLRDNEQFF.

The chain couples TRBV19 to TRBJ2-1; 11 bases fit TRBD2. Germline-derived CDR1 and CDR2 are LNHDA and SQIVND (reference sequence). V lost 3 bases and J lost 6; bases outside the gene matches: 7. The CDR3 contains 16 residues. CDR3 in amino acids: CASSIGVAGGLNEQFF. CDR3 nucleotide sequence: TGTGCCAGTAGTATTGGAGTAGCGGGAGGGCTCAATGAGCAGTTCTTC.

The chain uses TRBV6-1 and TRBJ1-2; D unclear. V was pared by 6 bases and J by 1 base, with 12 bases between. CDR1 is MNHNS, CDR2 SASEGT, per germline. This CDR3 spans 14 amino acids. The CDR3: CASSTLWGNYGYTF. The CDR3 DNA sequence: TGTGCCAGCAGCACCCTATGGGGTAACTATGGCTACACCTTC.

The genes are TRBV29-1 and TRBJ2-3, with TRBD1 matching 11 bases. Germline V CDR1 and CDR2: SQVTM, ANQGSEA. V lost 7 bases and J lost 5; bases outside the gene matches: 8. The CDR3 is 14 residues long. CDR3: CSALGQGAGDTQYF. DNA for the CDR3: TGCAGCGCCTTAGGACAGGGGGCAGGAGATACGCAGTATTTT.

This clonotype was found many times. The CDR3 region is CSARDGEQFF. The CDR3 DNA sequence: TGCAGTGCTAGAGACGGGGAGCAGTTCTTC. V usage is TRBV20-1 and J usage is TRBJ2-1; unclear D gene. The CDR3 has 10 amino acids. From germline, CDR1 is DFQATT and CDR2 SNEGSKA (reference sequence). V gave up 0 bases and J gave up 10 bases, with 4 bases separating them.

A single count supports this clonotype. The V call is TRBV2, the J call TRBJ2-1; 11 nucleotides agree with TRBD2. The CDR3 consists of 15 residues. With V trimmed by 6 bases and J by 3 bases, 4 bases remained unmatched. CDR1 is SNHLY, CDR2 FYNNEI, per germline. DNA of the CDR3: TGTGCCAGCAGACAACTAGCGGGGGTCTACAATGAGCAGTTCTTC. The encoded protein is CASRQLAGVYNEQFF. Full variable domain (rest looked up from reference TRBV2 and TRBJ2-1): EPEVTQTPSHQVTQMGQEVILRCVPISNHLYFYWYRQILGQKVEFLVSFYNNEISEKSEIFDDQFSVERPDGSNFTLKIRSTKLEDSAMYFCASRQLAGVYNEQFFGPGTRLTVL.

This clonotype has a count of ten or more. The chain couples TRBV20-1 to TRBJ2-5, with TRBD2 matching 12 bases. The CDR3 is 17 amino acids. Germline V gene data show CDR1 as DFQATT and CDR2 as SNEGSKA (reference sequence). V was pared by 0 bases and J by 5 bases, with 10 bases of the junction left unmatched. The chain's CDR3 is CSARDVASGGGVETQYF. The CDR3 region has the DNA TGCAGTGCTAGAGATGTTGCTAGCGGGGGGGGGGTTGAGACCCAGTACTTC.

A word on this clonotype: One end of the junction is discordant with germline, which a read error may explain. The chain employs TRBV30 and TRBJ2-7; D gene uncertain. Per the germline V gene, CDR1 is GTSNPN and CDR2 is SVGIG (reference sequence). The CDR3 covers 11 residues. CDR3 in DNA: TGTGCCCGGACCTCGCCCTACGAACAGTACTTC. As protein: CARTSPYEQYF. The whole variable domain, filled in from reference TRBV30 and TRBJ2-7, reads SQTIHQWPATLVQPVGSPLSLECTVEGTSNPNLYWYRQAAGRGLQLLFYSVGIGQISSEVPQNLSASRPQDRQFILSSKKLLLSDSGFYLCARTSPYEQYFGPGTRLTVT.

In the case of this clonotype: A much larger clone differs from this one at a single base, so this may be a read error. The V gene is TRBV4-1, the J gene TRBJ1-3; the D is unclear. The CDR3 extends over 15 amino acids. From germline, CDR1 is MGHRA and CDR2 YSYEKL. In DNA form, the CDR3 reads TGCGCCAGCGGCCAAGAAGGTTCTACTGGAAACACCATATATTTT. Translating it yields CASGQEGSTGNTIYF.